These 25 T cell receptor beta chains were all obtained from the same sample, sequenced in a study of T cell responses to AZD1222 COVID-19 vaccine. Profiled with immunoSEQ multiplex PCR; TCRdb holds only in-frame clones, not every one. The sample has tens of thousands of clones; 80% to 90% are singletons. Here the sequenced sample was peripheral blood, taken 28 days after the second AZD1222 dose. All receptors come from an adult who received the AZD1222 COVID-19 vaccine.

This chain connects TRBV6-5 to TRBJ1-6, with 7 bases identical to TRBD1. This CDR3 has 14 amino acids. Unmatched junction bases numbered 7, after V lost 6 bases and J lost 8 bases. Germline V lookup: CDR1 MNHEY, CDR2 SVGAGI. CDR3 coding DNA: TGTGCCAGCAGCTTGGACAGGCAGTATTCACCCCTCCACTTT. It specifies CASSLDRQYSPLHF.

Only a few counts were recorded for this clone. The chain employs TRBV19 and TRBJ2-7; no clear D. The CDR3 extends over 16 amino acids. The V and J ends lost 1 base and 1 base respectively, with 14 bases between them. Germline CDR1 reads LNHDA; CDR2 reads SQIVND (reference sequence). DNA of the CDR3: TGTGCCAGTAGTATAGCCCGGGCGTTGGGGTCCTACGAGCAGTACTTC. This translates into CASSIARALGSYEQYF.

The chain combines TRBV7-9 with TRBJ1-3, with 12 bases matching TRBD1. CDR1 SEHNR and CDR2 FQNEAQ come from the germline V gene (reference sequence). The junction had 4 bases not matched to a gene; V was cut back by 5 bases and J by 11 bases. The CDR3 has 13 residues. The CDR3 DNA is TGTGCCAGCAGCACCGGGACAGGGGGCTCCATATATTTT. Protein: CASSTGTGGSIYF.

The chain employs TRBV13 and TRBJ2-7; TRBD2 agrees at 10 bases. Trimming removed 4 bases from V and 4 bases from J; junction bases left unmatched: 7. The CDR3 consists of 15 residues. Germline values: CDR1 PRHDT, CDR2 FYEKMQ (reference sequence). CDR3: CASSSPSGRAYEQYF. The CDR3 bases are TGTGCCAGCAGCTCCCCTAGCGGGAGAGCTTACGAGCAGTACTTC.

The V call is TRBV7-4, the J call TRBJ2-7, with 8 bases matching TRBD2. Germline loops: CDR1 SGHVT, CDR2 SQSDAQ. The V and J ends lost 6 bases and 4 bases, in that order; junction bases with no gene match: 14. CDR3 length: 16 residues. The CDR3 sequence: CASSPLGAGGRYEQYF. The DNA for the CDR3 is TGTGCCAGCAGTCCTCTGGGGGCGGGGGGCCGATACGAGCAGTACTTC.

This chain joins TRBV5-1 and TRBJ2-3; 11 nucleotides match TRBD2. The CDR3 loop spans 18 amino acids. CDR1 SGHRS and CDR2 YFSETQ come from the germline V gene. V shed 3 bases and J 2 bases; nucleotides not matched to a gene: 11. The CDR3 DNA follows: TGCGCCAGCAGCTCCGCGACTAGCGGGGCACGATACACAGATACGCAGTATTTT. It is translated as CASSSATSGARYTDTQYF.

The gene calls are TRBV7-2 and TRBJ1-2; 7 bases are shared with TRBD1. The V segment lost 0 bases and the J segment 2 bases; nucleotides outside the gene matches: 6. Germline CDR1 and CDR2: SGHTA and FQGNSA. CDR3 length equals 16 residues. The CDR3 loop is CASSLAYRGNNYGYTF. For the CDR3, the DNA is TGTGCCAGCAGCTTAGCTTACAGGGGCAACAACTATGGCTACACCTTC.

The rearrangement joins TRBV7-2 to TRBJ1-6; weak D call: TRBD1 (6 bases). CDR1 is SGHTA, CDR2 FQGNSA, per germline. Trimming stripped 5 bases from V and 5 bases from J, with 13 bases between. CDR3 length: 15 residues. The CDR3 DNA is TGTGCCAGCAGCCCCCAGGGGACAAATAATTCACCCCTCCACTTT. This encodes CASSPQGTNNSPLHF. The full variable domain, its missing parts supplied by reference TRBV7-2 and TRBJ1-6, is GAGVSQSPSNKVTEKGKDVELRCDPISGHTALYWYRQSLGQGLEFLIYFQGNSAPDKSGLPSDRFSAERTGGSVSTLTIQRTQQEDSAVYLCASSPQGTNNSPLHFGNGTRLTVT.

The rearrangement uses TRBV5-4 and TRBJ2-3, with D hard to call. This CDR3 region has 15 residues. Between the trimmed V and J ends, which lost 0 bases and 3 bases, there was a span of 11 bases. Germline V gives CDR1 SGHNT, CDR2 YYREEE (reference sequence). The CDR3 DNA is TGTGCCAGCAGCTTGGAACTCGCCGGGACAGATACGCAGTATTTT. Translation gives CASSLELAGTDTQYF.

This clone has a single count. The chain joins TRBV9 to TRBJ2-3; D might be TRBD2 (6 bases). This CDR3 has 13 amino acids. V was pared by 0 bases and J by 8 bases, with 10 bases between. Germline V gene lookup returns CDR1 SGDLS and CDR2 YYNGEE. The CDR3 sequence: CASSVGGAGTQYF. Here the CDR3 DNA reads TGTGCCAGCAGCGTAGGGGGAGCGGGTACGCAGTATTTT.

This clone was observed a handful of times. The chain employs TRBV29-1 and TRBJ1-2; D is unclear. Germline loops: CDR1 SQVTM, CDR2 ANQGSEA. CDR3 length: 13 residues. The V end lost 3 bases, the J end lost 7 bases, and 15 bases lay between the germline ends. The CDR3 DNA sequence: TGCAGCGTTGATTGGGCTCTTTCTGGTGGCTACACCTTC. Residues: CSVDWALSGGYTF.

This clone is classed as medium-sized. CDR3 bases: TGTGCCACCAGTGAACGGGAGAACACTGAAGCTTTCTTT. It codes for CATSERENTEAFF. The V and J genes are TRBV24-1 and TRBJ1-1; the D is unclear. The CDR3 is 13 residues long. The germline V gene encodes CDR1 KGHDR and CDR2 SFDVKD. The V gene lost 4 bases and the J gene lost 1 base, with 6 bases spanning the gap.

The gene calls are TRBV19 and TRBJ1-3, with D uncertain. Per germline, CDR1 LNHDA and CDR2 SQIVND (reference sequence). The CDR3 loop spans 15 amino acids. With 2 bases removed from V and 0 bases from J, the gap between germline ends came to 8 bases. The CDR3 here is CASSISGSSGNTIYF. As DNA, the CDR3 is TGTGCCAGTAGTATATCGGGGTCCTCTGGAAACACCATATATTTT.

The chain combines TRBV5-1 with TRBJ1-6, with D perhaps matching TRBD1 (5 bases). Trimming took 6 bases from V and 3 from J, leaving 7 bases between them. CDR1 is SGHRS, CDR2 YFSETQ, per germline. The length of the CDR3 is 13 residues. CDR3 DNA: TGCGCCAGCACCGGGGGCTATAATTCACCCCTCCACTTT. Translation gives CASTGGYNSPLHF.

CDR3 in amino acids: CASSRPGELSGYTF. DNA for the CDR3: TGTGCCAGCAGCCGCCCGGGGGAGCTCAGTGGCTACACCTTC. This sequence joins TRBV7-2 and TRBJ1-2; TRBD1 might be the D (5 bases). CDR1 and CDR2 (germline): SGHTA, FQGNSA. Trimming pared 5 bases from V and 7 bases from J, leaving 17 bases between. The CDR3 runs to 14 residues.

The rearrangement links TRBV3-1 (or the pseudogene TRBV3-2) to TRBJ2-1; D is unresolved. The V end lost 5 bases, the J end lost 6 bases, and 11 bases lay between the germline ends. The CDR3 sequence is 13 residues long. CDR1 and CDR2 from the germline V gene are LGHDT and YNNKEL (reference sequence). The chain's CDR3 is CASSVSSRNEQFF. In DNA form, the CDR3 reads TGTGCCAGCAGCGTAAGTTCGCGCAATGAGCAGTTCTTC.

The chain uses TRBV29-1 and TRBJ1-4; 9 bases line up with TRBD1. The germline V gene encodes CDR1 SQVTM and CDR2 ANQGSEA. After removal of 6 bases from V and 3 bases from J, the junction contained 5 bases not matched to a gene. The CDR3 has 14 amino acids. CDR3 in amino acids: CSVQGALANEKLFF. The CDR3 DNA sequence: TGCAGCGTACAGGGGGCGTTGGCTAATGAAAAACTGTTTTTT.

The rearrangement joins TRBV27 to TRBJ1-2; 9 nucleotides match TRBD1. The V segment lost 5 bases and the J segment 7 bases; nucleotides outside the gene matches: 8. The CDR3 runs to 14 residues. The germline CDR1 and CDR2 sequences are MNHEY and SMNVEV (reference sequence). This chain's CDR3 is CASSKGQGGSGYTF. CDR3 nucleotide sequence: TGTGCCAGCAGTAAGGGACAGGGTGGATCTGGCTACACCTTC.

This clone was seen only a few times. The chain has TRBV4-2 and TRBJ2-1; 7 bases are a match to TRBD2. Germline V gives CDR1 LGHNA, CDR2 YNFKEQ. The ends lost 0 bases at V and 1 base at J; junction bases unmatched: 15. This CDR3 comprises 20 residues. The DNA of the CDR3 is TGTGCCAGCAGCCAAGACCATCCAACGGGTAGCGGGTCTTCCTACAATGAGCAGTTCTTC. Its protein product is CASSQDHPTGSGSSYNEQFF.

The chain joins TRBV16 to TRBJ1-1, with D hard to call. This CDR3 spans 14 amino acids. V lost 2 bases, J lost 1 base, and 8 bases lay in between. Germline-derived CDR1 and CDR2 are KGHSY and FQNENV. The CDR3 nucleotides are TGTGCCAGCAGCCAACAGGACCCGAACACTGAAGCTTTCTTT. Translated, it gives CASSQQDPNTEAFF.

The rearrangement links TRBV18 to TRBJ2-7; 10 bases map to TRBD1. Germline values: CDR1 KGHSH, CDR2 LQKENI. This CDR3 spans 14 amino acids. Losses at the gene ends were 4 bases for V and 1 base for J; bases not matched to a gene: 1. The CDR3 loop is CASSRTGGSYEQYF. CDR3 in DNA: TGTGCCAGCTCACGGACAGGGGGATCCTACGAGCAGTACTTC.

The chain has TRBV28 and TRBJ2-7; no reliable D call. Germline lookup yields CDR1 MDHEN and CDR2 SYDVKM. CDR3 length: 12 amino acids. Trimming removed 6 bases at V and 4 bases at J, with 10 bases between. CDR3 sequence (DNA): TGTGCCAGCAGAACTGGAGAATACGAGCAGTACTTC. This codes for CASRTGEYEQYF.

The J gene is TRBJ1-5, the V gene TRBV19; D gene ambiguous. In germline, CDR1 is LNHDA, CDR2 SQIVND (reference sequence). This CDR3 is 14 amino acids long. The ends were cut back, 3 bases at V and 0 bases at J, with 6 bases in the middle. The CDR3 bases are TGTGCCAGTAGTATCGCGGTTAGCAATCAGCCCCAGCATTTT. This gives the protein CASSIAVSNQPQHF.

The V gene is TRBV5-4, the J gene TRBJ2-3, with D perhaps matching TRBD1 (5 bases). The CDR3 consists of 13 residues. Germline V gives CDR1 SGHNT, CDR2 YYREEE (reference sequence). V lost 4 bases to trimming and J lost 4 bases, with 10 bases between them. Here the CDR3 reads CASSATGADTQYF. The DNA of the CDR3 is TGTGCCAGCAGCGCAACAGGAGCAGATACGCAGTATTTT. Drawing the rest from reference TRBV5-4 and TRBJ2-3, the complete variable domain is ETGVTQSPTHLIKTRGQQVTLRCSSQSGHNTVSWYQQALGQGPQFIFQYYREEENGRGNFPPRFSGLQFPNYSSELNVNALELDDSALYLCASSATGADTQYFGPGTRLTVL.

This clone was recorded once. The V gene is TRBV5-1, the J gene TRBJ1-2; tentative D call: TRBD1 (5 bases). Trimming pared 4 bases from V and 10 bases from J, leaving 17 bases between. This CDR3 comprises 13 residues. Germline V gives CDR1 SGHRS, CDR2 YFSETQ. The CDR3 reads CASSEDNRGLYTF. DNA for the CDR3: TGCGCCAGCAGCGAAGATAATAGGGGCCTCTACACCTTC. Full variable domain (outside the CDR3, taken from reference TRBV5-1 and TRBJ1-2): KAGVTQTPRYLIKTRGQQVTLSCSPISGHRSVSWYQQTPGQGLQFLFEYFSETQRNKGNFPGRFSGRQFSNSRSEMNVSTLELGDSALYLCASSEDNRGLYTFGSGTRLTVV.